Listed below are T cell receptor beta chains from one sample, sequenced in a study of T cells in Graves' hyperthyroidism and ophthalmopathy. TCRdb itself ran the multiplex PCR reads through MiXCR, one entry per CDR3 protein. The sample shows hundreds of thousands of distinct CDR3 sequences, just under 45% of them seen only once. Sample: peripheral blood or thyroid tissue (not recorded which). These receptors came from an adult man with Graves' disease, either hyperthyroidism or ophthalmopathy (not recorded which). Both conserved end residues are part of each CDR3. D genes are given only for firm matches. Clone size is not always given. Where it is, it says once, few, many or a class for expanded clones.

CDR3 protein: CASSPTPGSGRDTGELFF
CDR3 DNA: TGTGCCAGCAGCCCGACCCCGGGGTCCGGTCGGGACACCGGGGAGCTGTTTTTT
J gene: TRBJ2-2
V gene: TRBV2
clone size: .
D gene: .

CDR3 protein: CASSLGTGGSSYEQYF
CDR3 DNA: TGTGCCAGCAGCTTAGGGACTGGCGGAAGCTCCTACGAGCAGTACTTC
J gene: TRBJ2-7
V gene: TRBV7-8
clone size: few
D gene: .

CDR3 protein: CASSLGAGYSNQPQHF
CDR3 DNA: TGTGCCAGCAGTTTAGGAGCAGGGTACAGCAATCAGCCCCAGCATTTT
J gene: TRBJ1-5
V gene: TRBV12-3/TRBV12-4
clone size: few
D gene: .

CDR3 protein: CASSAGPDRGGRTYEQYF
CDR3 DNA: TGTGCCAGCAGCGCCGGACCTGACAGGGGAGGTAGGACCTACGAGCAGTACTTC
J gene: TRBJ2-7
V gene: TRBV7-8
clone size: .
D gene: TRBD1

CDR3 protein: CASSLGPFQETQYF
CDR3 DNA: TGTGCCAGCAGCTTAGGACCTTTCCAAGAGACCCAGTACTTC
J gene: TRBJ2-5
V gene: TRBV7-6
clone size: .
D gene: .

CDR3 protein: CASTHTLGGGNSYEQYF
CDR3 DNA: TGCGCCAGCACCCACACTTTGGGTGGGGGGAACTCCTACGAGCAGTACTTC
J gene: TRBJ2-7
V gene: TRBV4-3
clone size: .
D gene: .

CDR3 protein: CATSDSRTGRGEAFF
CDR3 DNA: TGTGCCACCAGTGATTCGCGGACAGGACGCGGTGAAGCTTTCTTT
J gene: TRBJ1-1
V gene: TRBV24-1
clone size: .
D gene: TRBD1

CDR3 protein: CASSDPTRVGEAFF
CDR3 DNA: TGTGCCAGCAGCGACCCGACCAGGGTGGGTGAAGCTTTCTTT
J gene: TRBJ1-1
V gene: TRBV7-8
clone size: .
D gene: .

CDR3 protein: CASSFVEGRPGGQYF
CDR3 DNA: TGTGCCAGCAGTTTTGTGGAGGGCAGGCCTGGTGGGCAGTACTTC
J gene: TRBJ2-7
V gene: TRBV12-3/TRBV12-4
clone size: .
D gene: .

CDR3 protein: CASSQATGLQLGANVLTF
CDR3 DNA: TGTGCCAGCAGCCAAGCGACAGGCCTTCAGCTTGGGGCCAACGTCCTGACTTTC
J gene: TRBJ2-6
V gene: TRBV7-9
clone size: once
D gene: .

CDR3 protein: CASSESQRDTEAFF
CDR3 DNA: TGTGCCAGCAGTGAATCGCAGAGGGACACTGAAGCTTTCTTT
J gene: TRBJ1-1
V gene: TRBV25-1
clone size: .
D gene: .

CDR3 protein: CASRGINQPQHF
CDR3 DNA: TGTGCCAGCAGAGGGATAAATCAGCCCCAGCATTTT
J gene: TRBJ1-5
V gene: TRBV27
clone size: .
D gene: .

CDR3 protein: CASSLGTGIEAFF
CDR3 DNA: TGTGCCAGCAGCTTAGGGACAGGGATTGAAGCTTTCTTT
J gene: TRBJ1-1
V gene: TRBV7-2
clone size: few
D gene: TRBD1

CDR3 protein: CASSYQREGLDTEAFF
CDR3 DNA: TGTGCCAGCAGTTATCAGAGGGAGGGGCTGGACACTGAAGCTTTCTTT
J gene: TRBJ1-1
V gene: TRBV6-5
clone size: .
D gene: .

CDR3 protein: CASSFGQSNEKLFF
CDR3 DNA: TGTGCCAGTAGTTTCGGACAGTCTAATGAAAAACTGTTTTTT
J gene: TRBJ1-4
V gene: TRBV19
clone size: few
D gene: .

CDR3 protein: CSASDPNTYYEQYF
CDR3 DNA: TGCAGTGCTAGCGATCCTAACACCTACTACGAGCAGTACTTC
J gene: TRBJ2-7
V gene: TRBV20-1
clone size: few
D gene: .

CDR3 protein: CASSLEAGEFQPQHF
CDR3 DNA: TGTGCCAGCAGCTTAGAGGCAGGGGAGTTCCAGCCCCAGCATTTT
J gene: TRBJ1-5
V gene: TRBV7-8
clone size: .
D gene: .

CDR3 protein: CSAFRTEGQYYEQYF
CDR3 DNA: TGCAGTGCTTTTCGGACGGAGGGCCAGTACTACGAGCAGTACTTC
J gene: TRBJ2-7
V gene: TRBV20-1
clone size: many
D gene: .

CDR3 protein: CASSPSGGSNYGYTF
CDR3 DNA: TGTGCCAGCAGCCCCTCGGGAGGTTCGAACTATGGCTACACCTTC
J gene: TRBJ1-2
V gene: TRBV9
clone size: few
D gene: .

CDR3 protein: CASSETSTEAFF
CDR3 DNA: TGTGCCAGTAGTGAGACGAGCACTGAAGCTTTCTTT
J gene: TRBJ1-1
V gene: TRBV19
clone size: .
D gene: .

CDR3 protein: CASSVTGINQPQHF
CDR3 DNA: TGCGCCAGCAGTGTGACCGGGATAAATCAGCCCCAGCATTTT
J gene: TRBJ1-5
V gene: TRBV10-2
clone size: many
D gene: .

CDR3 protein: CASSSTLQGRELNSPLHF
CDR3 DNA: TGTGCCAGCAGCTCTACTCTACAGGGGCGGGAACTTAATTCACCCCTCCACTTT
J gene: TRBJ1-6
V gene: TRBV7-8
clone size: many
D gene: TRBD1

CDR3 protein: CASSLVLGTGETQYF
CDR3 DNA: TGTGCCAGCAGCTTAGTGTTGGGGACGGGGGAGACCCAGTACTTC
J gene: TRBJ2-5
V gene: TRBV7-6
clone size: many
D gene: .

CDR3 protein: CASSGVVGFYGYTF
CDR3 DNA: TGTGCCAGCAGCGGGGTAGTCGGGTTCTATGGCTACACCTTC
J gene: TRBJ1-2
V gene: TRBV7-2
clone size: .
D gene: .

CDR3 protein: CASSLVPGSSGNTIYF
CDR3 DNA: TGTGCCAGCAGCTTGGTTCCGGGCAGCTCTGGAAACACCATATATTTT
J gene: TRBJ1-3
V gene: TRBV7-6
clone size: few
D gene: .

CDR3 protein: CSARGEWTDEQYF
CDR3 DNA: TGCAGTGCTAGAGGGGAGTGGACAGACGAGCAGTACTTC
J gene: TRBJ2-7
V gene: TRBV20-1
clone size: few
D gene: .

CDR3 protein: CASNFGTGRRSNQPQHF
CDR3 DNA: TGTGCCAGCAATTTCGGGACAGGAAGACGAAGCAATCAGCCCCAGCATTTT
J gene: TRBJ1-5
V gene: TRBV12-3/TRBV12-4
clone size: few
D gene: TRBD1

CDR3 protein: CASSLVQGIETQYF
CDR3 DNA: TGCGCCAGCAGCTTGGTACAGGGAATAGAGACCCAGTACTTC
J gene: TRBJ2-5
V gene: TRBV5-1
clone size: .
D gene: .

CDR3 protein: CAISEVPMGDYGYTF
CDR3 DNA: TGTGCCATCAGTGAGGTCCCGATGGGTGACTATGGCTACACCTTC
J gene: TRBJ1-2
V gene: TRBV10-3
clone size: .
D gene: .